A selection of T cell receptor beta chains follows, all from one sample in a study of T cell responses to AZD1222 COVID-19 vaccine. Measured with immunoSEQ multiplex PCR; TCRdb has only the in-frame clones, and not every one. The repertoire includes around 120,000 clones, roughly nine tenths of them detected once, and under 3.5% sits in the top ten. The starting material was peripheral blood, obtained on day 0 of AZD1222 vaccination. The receptors originated from an adult in good health. The CDR3 runs from the conserved cysteine through the conserved F or W. The order of the fields is CDR3 protein, V gene.

CDR3: CSAEWTDTQYF
V: TRBV20-1

CDR3: CASSKDRSGNTIYF
V: TRBV7-3

CDR3: CASRATGAVRGYTF
V: TRBV5-6

CDR3: CASSIPNRGSQPQHF
V: TRBV7-2

CDR3: CAISGGQQETQYF
V: TRBV10-3

CDR3: CASSQLLFGAGDQNIQYF
V: TRBV4-1

CDR3: CASSFSSGGGKLFF
V: TRBV7-9

CDR3: CASRKPGQGNTGELFF
V: TRBV25-1

CDR3: CSASLQGASHEQYF
V: TRBV20-1

CDR3: CASSYSGTAVVDQPQHF
V: TRBV27

CDR3: CASSRGLAFPYEQYF
V: TRBV7-2

CDR3: CASSQDNRQGYTF
V: TRBV4-3

CDR3: CASSVTGDYGYTF
V: TRBV5-1

CDR3: CATSRDREYYEQYF
V: TRBV15

CDR3: CASSSSGSREDTQYF
V: TRBV11-3

CDR3: CASSPFLNTEAFF
V: TRBV6-5

CDR3: CASASGGASYEQYF
V: TRBV28

CDR3: CASTGDEGGQPLSNQPQHF
V: TRBV7-4

CDR3: CASSPSFRGTKDEKLFF
V: TRBV18

CDR3: CASKTSGSPRGETQYF
V: TRBV2

CDR3: CAISAGDNQPQHF
V: TRBV10-3

CDR3: CASSDFGGGYGSPLHF
V: TRBV25-1

CDR3: CASSLRADYEQYF
V: TRBV7-9

CDR3: CASRGQGAEEKLFF
V: TRBV7-9

CDR3: CASSYSDNSGANVLTF
V: TRBV6-5

CDR3: CATGTGNPDTQYF
V: TRBV3-1/TRBV3-2